The 19 T cell receptor beta chains below come from one sample, sequenced in a study of brain metastases from non-small cell lung cancer. TCRdb's copy holds only in-frame clones and misses some; the assay was immunoSEQ multiplex PCR. The sample includes approximately 1,300 clones, approximately 89% of them seen just once. Sequenced material: tumor-adjacent normal tissue. All receptors derive from a donor at least 40 years old with non-small cell lung cancer.

This clone was found a few times. The chain is built from TRBV5-1 and TRBJ1-1, with D unresolved. This CDR3 is built from 14 residues. The germline V gene encodes CDR1 SGHRS and CDR2 YFSETQ. V gave up 4 bases and J gave up 1 base, with 11 bases separating them. CDR3 sequence (DNA): TGCGCCAGCAGCCAGCGGACGGCGAACACTGAAGCTTTCTTT. Translating gives CASSQRTANTEAFF. The whole variable domain, filled in from reference TRBV5-1 and TRBJ1-1, reads KAGVTQTPRYLIKTRGQQVTLSCSPISGHRSVSWYQQTPGQGLQFLFEYFSETQRNKGNFPGRFSGRQFSNSRSEMNVSTLELGDSALYLCASSQRTANTEAFFGQGTRLTVV.

CDR3: CASRPTGQGVNEQYV. The CDR3, as DNA: TGTGCCAGCAGGCCTACTGGACAGGGGGTGAACGAGCAGTACGTC. This rearrangement joins TRBV6-2 or TRBV6-3 to TRBJ2-7; 10 nucleotides match TRBD1. This CDR3 has 15 residues. With 6 bases clipped from V and 5 bases from J, the junction kept 10 bases outside the gene matches. Germline CDR1 is MNHEY and CDR2 is SVGEGT.

The J gene is TRBJ2-2, the V gene TRBV9; no clear D gene. This CDR3 spans 12 amino acids. V was cut by 3 bases and J by 7 bases, with 7 bases left in between. The germline gives CDR1 SGDLS, CDR2 YYNGEE. The chain's CDR3 is CASSAFGGELFF. In DNA form, the CDR3 reads TGTGCCAGCAGCGCCTTTGGCGGGGAGCTGTTTTTT.

A note on this clone: At one boundary the junction diverges from the germline segment, which might be a read error. V is TRBV9 and J is TRBJ2-3, with D perhaps matching TRBD1 (5 bases). CDR1 is SGDLS and CDR2 is YYNGEE in the germline V gene. The CDR3 runs to 17 residues. CDR3 in DNA: TGTGCCAACAGCGTAGTAGGGGCGACAGTTAGCACAGATACGCAGTATTTT. This sequence encodes CANSVVGATVSTDTQYF.

CDR3 residues: CASSLAQTGNQPQHF. The CDR3 DNA is TGTGCCAGCAGCTTAGCGCAAACGGGGAATCAGCCCCAGCATTTT. J is TRBJ1-5 and V is TRBV7-2, with D unresolved. The germline V gene has CDR1 SGHTA and CDR2 FQGNSA. V was pared by 0 bases and J by 4 bases, with 10 bases between. This CDR3 is built from 15 residues.

This clone was counted a single time. J is TRBJ1-6 and V is TRBV21-1. TRBV21-1 is noted as a pseudogene. The CDR3 extends over 15 amino acids. The CDR3 region has the DNA TGTGCCAGCAGCCAACGGCAGTCCTATAATTCACCCCTCCACTTT. Translation: CASSQRQSYNSPLHF.

This chain joins TRBV4-1 and TRBJ2-1; TRBD2 is a possible D gene (5 bases). The ends were cut back, 1 base at V and 8 bases at J, with 9 bases in the middle. This CDR3 is built from 13 residues. CDR1 and CDR2 (germline): MGHRA, YSYEKL. This chain's CDR3 is CASSQAGKDEQFF. The CDR3 region has the DNA TGCGCCAGCAGCCAAGCGGGGAAGGATGAGCAGTTCTTC.

As regards this clone: This could be a read error, since a much larger clone is one nucleotide away. The V call is TRBV10-2, the J call TRBJ1-3; D uncertain. The CDR3 is 11 amino acids. Germline V gives CDR1 WSHSY, CDR2 SAAADI. V was pared by 7 bases and J by 2 bases, with 3 bases between. The CDR3 DNA sequence: TGCGCCAGCAACCCTGGAAACACCATATATTTT. This gives the protein CASNPGNTIYF.

This chain connects TRBV7-3 to TRBJ2-5, with 9 bases lining up with TRBD1. Trimming removed 5 bases from V and 5 bases from J; junction bases left unmatched: 9. Germline V gene lookup returns CDR1 SGHTA and CDR2 FQGTGA. CDR3 length equals 15 residues. The CDR3 reads CASSPEQGAWETQYF. In DNA, the CDR3 is TGTGCCAGCAGCCCAGAACAGGGGGCTTGGGAGACCCAGTACTTC.

This clone was seen a few times. The chain uses TRBV5-1 and TRBJ1-1, with 7 bases lining up with TRBD1. CDR1 and CDR2 from the germline V gene are SGHRS and YFSETQ. With V trimmed by 4 bases and J by 2 bases, 11 bases remained unmatched. This CDR3 is 16 amino acids long. The CDR3 region has the DNA TGCGCCAGCAGCCCCCTTAGGCAGGGGGGTAACACTGAAGCTTTCTTT. This sequence encodes CASSPLRQGGNTEAFF. The full variable domain, with the rest looked up from reference TRBV5-1 and TRBJ1-1, is KAGVTQTPRYLIKTRGQQVTLSCSPISGHRSVSWYQQTPGQGLQFLFEYFSETQRNKGNFPGRFSGRQFSNSRSEMNVSTLELGDSALYLCASSPLRQGGNTEAFFGQGTRLTVV.

DNA for the CDR3: TGTGCCAGTGCAACAGGGGTAGCTGAAGCTTTCTTT. It encodes CASATGVAEAFF. This chain connects TRBV19 to TRBJ1-1, with 7 bases that match TRBD1. In germline, CDR1 is LNHDA, CDR2 SQIVND (reference sequence). The CDR3 spans 12 residues. V dropped 8 bases and J dropped 6; count of bases not matched to a gene: 6.

In DNA form, the CDR3 reads TGTGCCAGCAGTCAAACAGGGAGTAGCGGCGGCTACACCTTC. It yields the protein CASSQTGSSGGYTF. The chain joins TRBV6-4 to TRBJ1-2, with a weak D call TRBD1 (6 bases). This CDR3 has 14 amino acids. The V end lost 5 bases, the J end lost 8 bases, and 18 bases lay between the germline ends. In germline, CDR1 is MRHNA, CDR2 SNTAGT.

This chain joins TRBV19 and TRBJ2-2; D possibly corresponds to TRBD1 (5 bases). The CDR3 contains 14 residues. Trimming pared 5 bases from V and 3 bases from J, leaving 10 bases between. CDR1 LNHDA and CDR2 SQIVND come from the germline V gene (reference sequence). The CDR3 nucleotides are TGTGCCAGTAGTCAGGGAATCGACACCGGGGAGCTGTTTTTT. Protein product: CASSQGIDTGELFF.

This chain links TRBV2 with TRBJ1-5; 7 nucleotides align to TRBD1. The CDR3 runs to 16 residues. J gave up 1 base and V 6 bases, and 9 bases lay outside the gene matches. CDR1 and CDR2 (germline): SNHLY, FYNNEI. The CDR3 DNA reads as TGTGCCAGCAGCGTAGGGGGCGGGAGGAGCAATCAGCCCCAGCATTTT. Encoded protein: CASSVGGGRSNQPQHF.

In nucleotides, the CDR3 is TGCGCCAGCATACGACAGGGTAGCAATCAGCCCCAGCATTTT. Encoded protein: CASIRQGSNQPQHF. The genes are TRBV10-1 and TRBJ1-5, with 7 bases that match TRBD1. The CDR3 sequence is 14 residues long. The junction had 3 bases not matched to a gene; V was cut back by 7 bases and J by 0 bases. CDR1 is WNHNN, CDR2 SYGVQD, per germline (reference sequence).

The J gene is TRBJ2-7, the V gene TRBV7-8; tentatively, D is TRBD1 (5 bases). Germline V gene lookup returns CDR1 SGHVS and CDR2 FQNEAQ. Trimming stripped 3 bases from V and 4 bases from J, with 10 bases between. There are 13 residues in the CDR3. The CDR3 loop is CASSLDTLYEQYV. Written as DNA, the CDR3 is TGTGCCAGCAGCTTGGACACCCTTTACGAGCAGTACGTC.

The V and J genes are TRBV2 and TRBJ1-2; unclear D gene. The CDR3 covers 12 residues. The germline V gene has CDR1 SNHLY and CDR2 FYNNEI. V was cut by 8 bases and J by 1 base, with 8 bases left in between. The CDR3 sequence: CASGPINYGYTF. CDR3 in DNA: TGTGCCAGCGGCCCTATTAACTATGGCTACACCTTC.

The rearrangement links TRBV9 to TRBJ2-1; weak D call: TRBD1 (6 bases). The CDR3 is 15 amino acids. The ends were cut back, 3 bases at V and 9 bases at J, with 19 bases in the middle. The germline gives CDR1 SGDLS, CDR2 YYNGEE. The CDR3 sequence: CASSALAGDGGEQFF. DNA of the CDR3: TGTGCCAGCAGCGCCCTAGCAGGGGACGGAGGTGAGCAGTTCTTC.

This clone has only one observation. The rearrangement links TRBV7-2 to TRBJ1-5; D unclear. The length of the CDR3 is 13 residues. V lost 5 bases and J lost 4, with 9 bases in between. Looked up from germline, CDR1 is SGHTA and CDR2 is FQGNSA. The CDR3, as DNA: TGTGCCAGCAGCCCCGCAGATAATCAGCCCCAGCATTTT. Amino acids: CASSPADNQPQHF.